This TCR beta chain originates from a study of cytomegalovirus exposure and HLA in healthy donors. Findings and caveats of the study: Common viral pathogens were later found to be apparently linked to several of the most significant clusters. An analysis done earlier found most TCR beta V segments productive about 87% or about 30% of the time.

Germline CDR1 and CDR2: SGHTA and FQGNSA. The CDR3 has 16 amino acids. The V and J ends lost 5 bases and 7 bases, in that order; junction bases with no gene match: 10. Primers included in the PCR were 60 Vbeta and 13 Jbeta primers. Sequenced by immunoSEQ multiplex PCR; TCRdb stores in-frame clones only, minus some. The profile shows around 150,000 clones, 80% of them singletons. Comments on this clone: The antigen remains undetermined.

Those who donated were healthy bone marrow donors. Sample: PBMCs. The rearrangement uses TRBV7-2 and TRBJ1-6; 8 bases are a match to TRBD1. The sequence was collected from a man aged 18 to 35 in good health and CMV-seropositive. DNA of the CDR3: TGTGCCAGCAGCCTCACAGACAGGGGAGGGAATTCACCCCTCCACTTT. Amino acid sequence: CASSLTDRGGNSPLHF.